This TCR beta chain comes out of a study of T cells in Graves' hyperthyroidism and ophthalmopathy. TCR beta CDR3 regions were amplified from RNA. The TCR CDR3 first-round RT-PCR relied on the HTBI primer set. Via MiXCR, TCRdb re-called the multiplex PCR reads, giving one row per CDR3 protein. The sample lists 490,000 or so distinct CDR3 sequences; around 50% were seen once. With V trimmed by 6 bases and J by 16 bases, 15 bases remained unmatched. Per the germline V gene, CDR1 is SGHTA and CDR2 is FQGNSA. The CDR3 sequence is 13 residues long. Turning to this clonotype: The antigen is undetermined.

Uncontrolled infection, other autoimmune disease, pregnancy or lactation disqualified patients from enrolment. Clinical symptoms, serum thyroxine and TRAb, thyroid ultrasound and orbital computed tomography were used for the diagnoses. Study-wide findings and caveats: Prediction of ophthalmopathy progression came a median approximately 6 months pre-onset. In the blood, most expanded thyroid clonotypes above 0.001 appeared as well.

The J gene is TRBJ1-5, the V gene TRBV7-2; 7 bases map to TRBD1. The origin of this receptor is an adult woman with Graves' disease, either hyperthyroidism or ophthalmopathy (not recorded which). Sequenced sample: peripheral blood or thyroid tissue (not recorded which). CDR3 loop: CASSKWKGAPEHF. The CDR3, as DNA: TGTGCCAGCAGTAAATGGAAGGGGGCCCCCGAACATTTT.